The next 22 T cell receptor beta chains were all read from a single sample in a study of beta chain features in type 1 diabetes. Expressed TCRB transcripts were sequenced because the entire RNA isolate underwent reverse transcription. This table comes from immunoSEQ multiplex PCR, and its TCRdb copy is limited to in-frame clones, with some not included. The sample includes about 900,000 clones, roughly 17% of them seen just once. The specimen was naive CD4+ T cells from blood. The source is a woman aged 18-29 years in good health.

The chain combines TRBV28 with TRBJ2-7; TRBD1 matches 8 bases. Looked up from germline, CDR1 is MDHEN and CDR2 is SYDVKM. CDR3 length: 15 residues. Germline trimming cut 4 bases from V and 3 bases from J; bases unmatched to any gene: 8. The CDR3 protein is CASSSAGGGNYEQYF. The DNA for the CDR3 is TGTGCCAGCAGTTCCGCAGGGGGCGGCAACTACGAGCAGTACTTC.

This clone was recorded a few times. The DNA of the CDR3 is TGTGCCAGCAGCGCCAGAACAGGGAGAGGGTACAGCAATCAGCCCCAGCATTTT. The encoded protein is CASSARTGRGYSNQPQHF. This chain connects TRBV2 to TRBJ1-5, with D maybe TRBD1 (6 bases). CDR1 is SNHLY, CDR2 FYNNEI, per germline. Trimming took off 6 bases at V and 1 base at J, with 22 bases between the two ends. The CDR3 consists of 18 residues.

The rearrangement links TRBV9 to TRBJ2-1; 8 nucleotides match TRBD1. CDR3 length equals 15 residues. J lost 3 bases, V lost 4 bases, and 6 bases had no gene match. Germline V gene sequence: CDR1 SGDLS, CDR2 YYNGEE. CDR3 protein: CASSLTGTGYNEQFF. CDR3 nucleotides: TGTGCCAGCAGCCTCACCGGGACAGGCTACAATGAGCAGTTCTTC.

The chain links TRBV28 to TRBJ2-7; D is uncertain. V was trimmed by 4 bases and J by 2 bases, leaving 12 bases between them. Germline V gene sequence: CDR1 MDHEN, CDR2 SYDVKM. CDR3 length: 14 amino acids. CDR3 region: CASSSHAGPYEQYF. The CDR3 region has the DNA TGTGCCAGCAGTTCCCATGCCGGACCCTACGAGCAGTACTTC.

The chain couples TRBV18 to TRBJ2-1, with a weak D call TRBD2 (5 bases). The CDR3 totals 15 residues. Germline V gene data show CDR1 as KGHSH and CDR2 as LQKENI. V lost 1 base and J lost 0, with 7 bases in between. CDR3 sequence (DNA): TGTGCCAGCTCACCACTAGCGAACTCCTACAATGAGCAGTTCTTC. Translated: CASSPLANSYNEQFF.

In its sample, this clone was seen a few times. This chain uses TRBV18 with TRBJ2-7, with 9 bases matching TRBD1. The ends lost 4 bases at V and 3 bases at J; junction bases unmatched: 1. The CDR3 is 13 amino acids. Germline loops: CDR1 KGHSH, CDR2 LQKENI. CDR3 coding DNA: TGTGCCAGCTCACAGGACAGGGGCTACGAGCAGTACTTC. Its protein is CASSQDRGYEQYF.

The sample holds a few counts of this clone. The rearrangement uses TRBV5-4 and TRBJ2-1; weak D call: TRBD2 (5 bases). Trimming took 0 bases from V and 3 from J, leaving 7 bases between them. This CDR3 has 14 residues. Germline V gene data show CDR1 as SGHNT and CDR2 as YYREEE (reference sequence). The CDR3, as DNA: TGTGCCAGCAGCTTGGGCCGGGACTACAATGAGCAGTTCTTC. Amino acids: CASSLGRDYNEQFF.

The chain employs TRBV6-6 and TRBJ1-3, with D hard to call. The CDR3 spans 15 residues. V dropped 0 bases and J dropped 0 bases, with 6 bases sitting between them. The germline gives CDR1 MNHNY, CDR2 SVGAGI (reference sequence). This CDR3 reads CASSYSRSSGNTIYF. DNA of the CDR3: TGTGCCAGCAGTTACTCCCGGAGCTCTGGAAACACCATATATTTT.

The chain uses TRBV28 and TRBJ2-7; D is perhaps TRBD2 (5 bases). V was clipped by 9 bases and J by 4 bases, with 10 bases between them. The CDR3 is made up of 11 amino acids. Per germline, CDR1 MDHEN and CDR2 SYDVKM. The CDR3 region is CASSVGYEQYF. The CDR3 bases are TGTGCCAGTAGCGTAGGTTACGAGCAGTACTTC.

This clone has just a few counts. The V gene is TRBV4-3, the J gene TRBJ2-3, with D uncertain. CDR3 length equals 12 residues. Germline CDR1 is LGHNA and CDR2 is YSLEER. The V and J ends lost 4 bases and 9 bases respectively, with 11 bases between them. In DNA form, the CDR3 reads TGCGCCAGCAGCCTGACTCAACAAACGCAGTATTTT. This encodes CASSLTQQTQYF.

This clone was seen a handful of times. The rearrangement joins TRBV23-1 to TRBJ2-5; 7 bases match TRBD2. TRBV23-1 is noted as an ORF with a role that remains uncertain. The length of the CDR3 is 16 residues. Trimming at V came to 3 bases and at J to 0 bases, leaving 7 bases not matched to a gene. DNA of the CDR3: TGCGCCAGCAGTCAGGAACTAGCGACCGACCAAGAGACCCAGTACTTC. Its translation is CASSQELATDQETQYF.

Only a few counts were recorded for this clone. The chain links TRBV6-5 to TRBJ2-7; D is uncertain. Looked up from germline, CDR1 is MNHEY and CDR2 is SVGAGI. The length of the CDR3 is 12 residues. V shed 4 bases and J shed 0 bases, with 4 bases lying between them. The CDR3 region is CASSSSSYEQYF. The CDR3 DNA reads TGTGCCAGCAGTTCGAGCTCCTACGAGCAGTACTTC.

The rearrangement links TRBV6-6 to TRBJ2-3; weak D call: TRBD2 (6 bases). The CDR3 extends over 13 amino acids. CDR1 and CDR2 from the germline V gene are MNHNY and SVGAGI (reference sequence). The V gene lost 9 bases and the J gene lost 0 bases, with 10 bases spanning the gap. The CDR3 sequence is CASRSGSTDTQYF. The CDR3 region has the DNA TGTGCCAGTCGGAGCGGGAGCACAGATACGCAGTATTTT.

CDR3 DNA sequence: TGTGCCAGCAGCTCTGGACTGAATGAGTACTTC. It is translated as CASSSGLNEYF. The chain has TRBV5-6 and TRBJ2-5, with a weak D call TRBD2 (5 bases). Trimming took off 3 bases at V and 12 bases at J, with 12 bases between the two ends. Germline CDR1 and CDR2: SGHDT and YYEEEE. The CDR3 contains 11 residues.

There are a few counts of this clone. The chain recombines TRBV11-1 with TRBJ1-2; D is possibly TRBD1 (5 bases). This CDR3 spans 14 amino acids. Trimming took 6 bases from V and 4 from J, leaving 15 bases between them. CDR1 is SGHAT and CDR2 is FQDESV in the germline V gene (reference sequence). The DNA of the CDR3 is TGTGCCAGCAGTCCACAGGCCCGGAGCTATGGCTACACCTTC. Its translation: CASSPQARSYGYTF.

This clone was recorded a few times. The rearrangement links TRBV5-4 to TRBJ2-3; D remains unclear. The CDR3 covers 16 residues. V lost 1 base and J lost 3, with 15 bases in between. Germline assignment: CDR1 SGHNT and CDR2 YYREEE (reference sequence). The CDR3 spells CASSLRVDTQTDTQYF. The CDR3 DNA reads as TGTGCCAGCAGCTTGAGAGTCGATACTCAAACAGATACGCAGTATTTT.

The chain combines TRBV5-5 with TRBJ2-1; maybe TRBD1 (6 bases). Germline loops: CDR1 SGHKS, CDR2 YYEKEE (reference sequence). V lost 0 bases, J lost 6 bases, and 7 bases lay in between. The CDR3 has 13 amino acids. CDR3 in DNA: TGTGCCAGCAGCTTGGGGACAGTCAATGAGCAGTTCTTC. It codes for CASSLGTVNEQFF.

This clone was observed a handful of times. The CDR3 nucleotides read TGTGCCAGCAGCTTAGAAACAGGGGGATTTGGCGAGCAGTACTTC. This gives the protein CASSLETGGFGEQYF. V and J are TRBV11-1 and TRBJ2-7; 8 bases map to TRBD1. CDR1 and CDR2 (germline): SGHAT, FQDESV (reference sequence). CDR3 length equals 15 residues. V trimming: 1 base; J trimming: 6 bases; junction bases outside the gene matches: 8.

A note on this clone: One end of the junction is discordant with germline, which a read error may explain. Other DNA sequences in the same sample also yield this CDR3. CDR3 bases: TGTGCGAGCAGCGCGGGACTAGCGGGAGAAGAGACCCAGTACTTC. The encoded protein is CASSAGLAGEETQYF. The V and J genes are TRBV5-4 and TRBJ2-5; 14 bases align to TRBD2. Germline V CDR1 and CDR2: SGHNT, YYREEE (reference sequence). The CDR3 is made up of 15 amino acids. Looking up the rest from reference TRBV5-4 and TRBJ2-5 gives the full variable domain: ETGVTQSPTHLIKTRGQQVTLRCSSQSGHNTVSWYQQALGQGPQFIFQYYREEENGRGNFPPRFSGLQFPNYSSELNVNALELDDSALYLCASSAGLAGEETQYFGPGTRLLVL.

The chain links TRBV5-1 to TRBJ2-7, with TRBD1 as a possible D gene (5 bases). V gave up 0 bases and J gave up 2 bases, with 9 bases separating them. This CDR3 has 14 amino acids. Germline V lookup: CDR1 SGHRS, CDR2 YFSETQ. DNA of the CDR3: TGCGCCAGCAGCTTGGAGCCAGGGACCTACGAGCAGTACTTC. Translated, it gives CASSLEPGTYEQYF.

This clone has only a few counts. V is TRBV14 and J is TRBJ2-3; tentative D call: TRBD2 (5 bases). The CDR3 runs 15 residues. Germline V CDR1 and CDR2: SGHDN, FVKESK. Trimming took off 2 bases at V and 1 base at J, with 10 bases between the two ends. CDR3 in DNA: TGTGCCAGCAGCCAATACCAGCGGCGCACAGATACGCAGTATTTT. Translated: CASSQYQRRTDTQYF. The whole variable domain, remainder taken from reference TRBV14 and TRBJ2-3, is EAGVTQFPSHSVIEKGQTVTLRCDPISGHDNLYWYRRVMGKEIKFLLHFVKESKQDESGMPNNRFLAERTGGTYSTLKVQPAELEDSGVYFCASSQYQRRTDTQYFGPGTRLTVL.

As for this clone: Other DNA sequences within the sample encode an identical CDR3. As DNA, the CDR3 is TGTGCCAGCAGTCCTCCAGGGACTAGCGGTACCTACGAGCAGTACTTC. As protein: CASSPPGTSGTYEQYF. The V gene is TRBV28, the J gene TRBJ2-7; 11 bases map to TRBD2. The V segment lost 5 bases and the J segment 2 bases; nucleotides outside the gene matches: 8. Looked up from germline, CDR1 is MDHEN and CDR2 is SYDVKM. CDR3 length equals 16 residues. Full variable domain (remainder filled in from reference TRBV28 and TRBJ2-7): DVKVTQSSRYLVKRTGEKVFLECVQDMDHENMFWYRQDPGLGLRLIYFSYDVKMKEKGDIPEGYSVSREKKERFSLILESASTNQTSMYLCASSPPGTSGTYEQYFGPGTRLTVT.